This T cell receptor (beta chain) emerged from a study of shared clonotypes between healthy human individuals. This clone was counted once. A read error may account for a junction end that differs from germline. The assay used deep level. TCRdb keeps only in-frame clones here, not all; method: immunoSEQ multiplex PCR. Of around 1.5 million clones detected, 95% to 99% appear once; the ten largest clones hold 0.45%. The TCR sequence derives from a man aged 30 to 39 in good health. Sequencing input: naive CD4+ T cells sorted from blood. Subset denoted: CD45RA+ positively selected.

The CDR3 sequence: CASSSTPDSGNTIYF. In DNA, the CDR3 is TGTGCTAGCAGCTCTACACCGGACTCTGGAAACACCATATATTTT. The chain recombines TRBV7-7 with TRBJ1-3; no definite D call. Germline values: CDR1 SSHAT, CDR2 FNYEAQ (reference sequence). This CDR3 spans 15 amino acids.